This TCR beta chain was captured by sequencing in a study of T cell responses to AZD1222 COVID-19 vaccine. As to this clone: The target antigen is unknown.

CDR1 ENHRY and CDR2 SYGVKD come from the germline V gene. The CDR3 is 11 residues long. The V segment lost 8 bases and the J segment 7 bases; nucleotides outside the gene matches: 4. Findings and caveats of the study: Among vaccine-associated CD4 TCRs, coverage spanned spike, with dominance at 160-218 and 743-854. Repertoire sampling happened only post peak T cell response.

Clones were sequenced by immunoSEQ multiplex PCR, and TCRdb holds only the in-frame ones, with some missing. The sample carries 95,000 to 100,000 clones, roughly 90% recorded once. This sequence joins TRBV10-3 and TRBJ1-1; 7 bases line up with TRBD1. Sample: peripheral blood, taken on day 0 of AZD1222 vaccination. The source is an adult in good health. In nucleotides, the CDR3 is TGTGCCATCGGGGGGGACAGTGAAGCTTTCTTT. Protein sequence: CAIGGDSEAFF.